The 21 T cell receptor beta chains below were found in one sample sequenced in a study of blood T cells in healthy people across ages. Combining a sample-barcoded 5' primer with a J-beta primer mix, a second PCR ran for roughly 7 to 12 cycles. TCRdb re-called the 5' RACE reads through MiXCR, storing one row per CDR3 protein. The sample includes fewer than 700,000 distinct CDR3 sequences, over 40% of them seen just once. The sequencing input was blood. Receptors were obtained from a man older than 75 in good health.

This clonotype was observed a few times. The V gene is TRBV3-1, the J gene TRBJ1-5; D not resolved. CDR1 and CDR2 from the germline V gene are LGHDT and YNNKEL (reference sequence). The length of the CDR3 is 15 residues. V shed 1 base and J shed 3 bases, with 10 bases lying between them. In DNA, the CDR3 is TGTGCCAGCAGCCAAGGGAGCGGTCTCAATCAGCCCCAGCATTTT. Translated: CASSQGSGLNQPQHF.

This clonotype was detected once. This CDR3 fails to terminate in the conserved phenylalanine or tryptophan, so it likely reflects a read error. CDR3: CSAPGFASYGYTL. The CDR3 nucleotides are TGCAGTGCTCCGGGTTTCGCGAGCTATGGCTACACCTTA. The rearrangement links TRBV20-1 to TRBJ1-2; D gene ambiguous. The CDR3 runs to 13 residues. The V end was cut by 5 bases, the J end by 4 bases, with 14 bases between. The V gene's germline CDR1 is DFQATT and CDR2 SNEGSKA (reference sequence).

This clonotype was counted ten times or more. The CDR3 nucleotides read TGTGCCAGCAGCTTAGCGAGGGGTGGGGAGACCCAGTACTTC. This translates into CASSLARGGETQYF. V usage is TRBV7-2 and J usage is TRBJ2-5; D assignment may be TRBD1 or TRBD2 (5 bases each). V lost 0 bases, J lost 5 bases, and 10 bases lay in between. The germline V gene encodes CDR1 SGHTA and CDR2 FQGNSA. This CDR3 has 14 residues.

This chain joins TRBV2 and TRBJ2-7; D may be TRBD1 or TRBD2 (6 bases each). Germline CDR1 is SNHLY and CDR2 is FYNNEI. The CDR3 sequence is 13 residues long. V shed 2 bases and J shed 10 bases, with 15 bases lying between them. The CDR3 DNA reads TGTGCCAGCAGTGAATATCCGGGGGCCACTCAGTACTTC. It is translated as CASSEYPGATQYF.

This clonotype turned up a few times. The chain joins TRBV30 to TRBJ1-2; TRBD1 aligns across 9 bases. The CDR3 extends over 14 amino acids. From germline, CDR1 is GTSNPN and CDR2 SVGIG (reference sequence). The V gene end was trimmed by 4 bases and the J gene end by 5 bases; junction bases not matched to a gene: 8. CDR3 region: CAWTRTGVGYGYTF. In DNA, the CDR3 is TGTGCCTGGACCCGGACAGGGGTAGGGTATGGCTACACCTTC.

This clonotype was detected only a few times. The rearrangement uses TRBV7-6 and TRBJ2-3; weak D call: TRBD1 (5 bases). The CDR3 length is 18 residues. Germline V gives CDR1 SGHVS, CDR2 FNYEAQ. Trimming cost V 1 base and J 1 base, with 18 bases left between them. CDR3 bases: TGTGCCAGCAGCTTAGACGTTCAAGGGGCTACTCGCACAGATACGCAGTATTTT. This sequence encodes CASSLDVQGATRTDTQYF.

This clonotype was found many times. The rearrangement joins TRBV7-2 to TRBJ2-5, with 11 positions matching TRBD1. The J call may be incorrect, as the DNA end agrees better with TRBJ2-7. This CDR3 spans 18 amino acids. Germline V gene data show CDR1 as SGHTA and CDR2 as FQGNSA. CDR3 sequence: CASSWGEISGTGGTEQYF. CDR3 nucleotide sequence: TGTGCCAGCAGCTGGGGCGAGATCTCCGGGACAGGGGGAACCGAGCAGTACTTC.

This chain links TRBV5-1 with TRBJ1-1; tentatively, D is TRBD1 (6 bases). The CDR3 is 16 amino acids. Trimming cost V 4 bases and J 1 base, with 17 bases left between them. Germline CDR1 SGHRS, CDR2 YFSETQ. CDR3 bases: TGCGCCAGCAGCCCCTCGAGGGGGGTCTCGAACACTGAAGCTTTCTTT. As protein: CASSPSRGVSNTEAFF. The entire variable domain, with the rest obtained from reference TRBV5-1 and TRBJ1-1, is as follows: KAGVTQTPRYLIKTRGQQVTLSCSPISGHRSVSWYQQTPGQGLQFLFEYFSETQRNKGNFPGRFSGRQFSNSRSEMNVSTLELGDSALYLCASSPSRGVSNTEAFFGQGTRLTVV.

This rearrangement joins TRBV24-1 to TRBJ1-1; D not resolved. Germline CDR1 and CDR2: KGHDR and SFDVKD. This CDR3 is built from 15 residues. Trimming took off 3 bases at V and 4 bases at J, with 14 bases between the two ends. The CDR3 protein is CATSDPQVPSTEAFF. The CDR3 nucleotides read TGTGCCACCAGTGATCCCCAAGTCCCGAGCACTGAAGCTTTCTTT.

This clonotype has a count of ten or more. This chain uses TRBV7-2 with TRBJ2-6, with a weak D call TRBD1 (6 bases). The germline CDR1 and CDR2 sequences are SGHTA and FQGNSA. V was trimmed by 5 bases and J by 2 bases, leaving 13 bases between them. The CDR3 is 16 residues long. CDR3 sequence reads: CASSLRQGTGANVLTF. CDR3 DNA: TGTGCCAGCAGCCTGAGGCAGGGGACTGGGGCCAACGTCCTGACTTTC.

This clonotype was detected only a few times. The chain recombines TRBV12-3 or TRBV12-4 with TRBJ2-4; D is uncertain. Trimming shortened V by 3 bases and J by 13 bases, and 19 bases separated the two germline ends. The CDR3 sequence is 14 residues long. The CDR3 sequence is CASSLQVIFQEQYF. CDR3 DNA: TGTGCCAGCAGTTTGCAGGTCATCTTCCAGGAGCAGTACTTC.

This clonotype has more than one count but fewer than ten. CDR3 amino acids: CASTILANQETQYF. CDR3 nucleotides: TGTGCCAGCACTATACTAGCGAACCAAGAGACCCAGTACTTC. The V and J genes are TRBV12-3 or TRBV12-4 and TRBJ2-5, with 7 bases fitting TRBD2. The V segment lost 7 bases and the J segment 0 bases; nucleotides outside the gene matches: 5. There are 14 residues in the CDR3.

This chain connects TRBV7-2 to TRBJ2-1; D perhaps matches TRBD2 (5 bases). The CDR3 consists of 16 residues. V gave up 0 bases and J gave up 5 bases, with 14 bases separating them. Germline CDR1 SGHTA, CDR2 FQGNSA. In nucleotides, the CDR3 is TGTGCCAGCAGCTTAGCGCTTCGAGGGTGTGACAATGAGCAGTTCTTC. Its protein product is CASSLALRGCDNEQFF.

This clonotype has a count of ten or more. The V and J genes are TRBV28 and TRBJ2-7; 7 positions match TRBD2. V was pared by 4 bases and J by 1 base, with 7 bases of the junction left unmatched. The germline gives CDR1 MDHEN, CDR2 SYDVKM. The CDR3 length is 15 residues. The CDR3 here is CASSWHGRASYEQYF. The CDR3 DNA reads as TGTGCCAGCAGTTGGCATGGGAGGGCATCCTACGAGCAGTACTTC.

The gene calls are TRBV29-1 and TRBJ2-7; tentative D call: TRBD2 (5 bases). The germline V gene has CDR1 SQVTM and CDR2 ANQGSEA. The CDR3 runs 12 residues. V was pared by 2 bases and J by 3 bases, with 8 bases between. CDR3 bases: TGCAGCGTTGAATTCCGGGACTACGAGCAGTACTTC. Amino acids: CSVEFRDYEQYF.

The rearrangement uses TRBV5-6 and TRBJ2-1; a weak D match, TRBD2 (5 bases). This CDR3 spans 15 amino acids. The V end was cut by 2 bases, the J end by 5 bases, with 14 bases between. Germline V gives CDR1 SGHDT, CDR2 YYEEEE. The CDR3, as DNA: TGTGCCAGCAGCTTAAACGCCGGGGAAAACAATGAGCAGTTCTTC. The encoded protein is CASSLNAGENNEQFF. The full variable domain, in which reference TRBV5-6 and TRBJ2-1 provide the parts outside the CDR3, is DAGVTQSPTHLIKTRGQQVTLRCSPKSGHDTVSWYQQALGQGPQFIFQYYEEEERQRGNFPDRFSGHQFPNYSSELNVNALLLGDSALYLCASSLNAGENNEQFFGPGTRLTVL.

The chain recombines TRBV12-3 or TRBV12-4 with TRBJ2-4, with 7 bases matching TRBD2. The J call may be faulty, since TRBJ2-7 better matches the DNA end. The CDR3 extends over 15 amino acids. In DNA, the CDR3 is TGTGCCAGCAGTTTATGGGCTAGCGGCTCCTACGAGCAGTACTTC. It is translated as CASSLWASGSYEQYF.

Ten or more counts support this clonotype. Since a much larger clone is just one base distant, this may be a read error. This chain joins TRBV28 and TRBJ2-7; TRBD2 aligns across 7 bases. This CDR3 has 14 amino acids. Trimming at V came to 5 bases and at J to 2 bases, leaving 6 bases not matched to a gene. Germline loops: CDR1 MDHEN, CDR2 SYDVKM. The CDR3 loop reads CASSVAGPPYEQYF. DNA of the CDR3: TGTGCCAGCAGTGTAGCGGGTCCACCCTACGAGCAGTACTTC.

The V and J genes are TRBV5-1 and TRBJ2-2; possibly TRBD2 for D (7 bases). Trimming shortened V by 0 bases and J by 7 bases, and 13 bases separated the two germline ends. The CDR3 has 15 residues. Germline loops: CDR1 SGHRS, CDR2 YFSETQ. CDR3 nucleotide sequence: TGCGCCAGCAGCTTGGCCGGGGGGCGCAACGGGGAGCTGTTTTTT. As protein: CASSLAGGRNGELFF.

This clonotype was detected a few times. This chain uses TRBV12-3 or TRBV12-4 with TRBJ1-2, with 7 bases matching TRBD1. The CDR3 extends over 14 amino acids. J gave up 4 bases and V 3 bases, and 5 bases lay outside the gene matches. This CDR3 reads CASSFRQGSYGYTF. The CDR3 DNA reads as TGTGCCAGCAGTTTTCGACAGGGAAGCTATGGCTACACCTTC.

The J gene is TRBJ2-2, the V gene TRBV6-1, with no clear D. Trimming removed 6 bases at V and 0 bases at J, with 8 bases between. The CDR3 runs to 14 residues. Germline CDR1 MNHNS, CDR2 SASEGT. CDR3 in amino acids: CASRSGSNTGELFF. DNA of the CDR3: TGTGCCAGCAGGTCAGGTTCGAACACCGGGGAGCTGTTTTTT.